The T cell receptor beta chain under discussion was sequenced for a study of shared clonotypes between healthy human individuals. The study, taken as a whole, reports: Researchers found naive subsets generally carried larger estimated richness than memory subsets.

The V gene's germline CDR1 is KGHSH and CDR2 LQKENI. CDR3 length: 15 amino acids. V dropped 4 bases and J dropped 5 bases, with 15 bases sitting between them. TCRdb keeps only in-frame clones here, not all; method: immunoSEQ multiplex PCR. The repertoire has about 1.5 million clones, roughly 96% of them found once; the top ten carry approximately 1.1%. This clone was picked up one time. Antigen unknown. Each of the donors was a healthy adult who was HIV-negative and had not had a recent acute infection or vaccination. CD4+ cells underwent separation, giving CD45RA+ naive and CD45RA-negative memory subsets.

The chain carries TRBV18 and TRBJ2-1; possible D gene TRBD2, 6 bases. The sequence was obtained from a man aged 30 to 39 in good health. The material sequenced was naive CD4+ T cells sorted from blood. Subset of the sample: CD45RA+ positively selected. The CDR3 nucleotides read TGTGCCAGCTCACTCCTAGCGTTACGAAACAATGAGCAGTTCTTC. This translates into CASSLLALRNNEQFF.